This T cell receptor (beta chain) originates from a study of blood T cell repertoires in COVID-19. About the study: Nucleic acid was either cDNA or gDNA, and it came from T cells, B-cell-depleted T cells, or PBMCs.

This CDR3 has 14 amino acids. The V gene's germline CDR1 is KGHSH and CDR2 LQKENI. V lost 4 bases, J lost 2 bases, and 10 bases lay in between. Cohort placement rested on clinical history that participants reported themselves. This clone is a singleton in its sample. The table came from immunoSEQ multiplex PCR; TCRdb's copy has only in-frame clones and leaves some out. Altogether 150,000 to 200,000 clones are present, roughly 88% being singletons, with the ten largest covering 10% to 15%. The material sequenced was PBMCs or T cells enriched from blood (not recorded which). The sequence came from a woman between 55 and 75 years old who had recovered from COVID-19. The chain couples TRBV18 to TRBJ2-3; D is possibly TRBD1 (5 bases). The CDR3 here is CASSQDTNTDTQYF. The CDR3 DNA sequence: TGTGCCAGCTCACAGGACACCAACACAGATACGCAGTATTTT. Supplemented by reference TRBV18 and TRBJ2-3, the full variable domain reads NAGVMQNPRHLVRRRGQEARLRCSPMKGHSHVYWYRQLPEEGLKFMVYLQKENIIDESGMPKERFSAEFPKEGPSILRIQQVVRGDSAAYFCASSQDTNTDTQYFGPGTRLTVL.